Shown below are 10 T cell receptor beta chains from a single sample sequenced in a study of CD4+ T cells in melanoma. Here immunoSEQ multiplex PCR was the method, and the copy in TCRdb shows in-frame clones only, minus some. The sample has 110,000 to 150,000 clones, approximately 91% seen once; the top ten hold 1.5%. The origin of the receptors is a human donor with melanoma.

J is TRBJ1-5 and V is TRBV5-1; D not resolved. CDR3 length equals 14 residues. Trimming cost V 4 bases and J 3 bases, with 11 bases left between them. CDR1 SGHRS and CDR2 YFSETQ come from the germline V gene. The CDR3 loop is CASSPAGNNQPQHF. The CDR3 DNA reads TGCGCCAGCAGCCCCGCGGGGAACAATCAGCCCCAGCATTTT.

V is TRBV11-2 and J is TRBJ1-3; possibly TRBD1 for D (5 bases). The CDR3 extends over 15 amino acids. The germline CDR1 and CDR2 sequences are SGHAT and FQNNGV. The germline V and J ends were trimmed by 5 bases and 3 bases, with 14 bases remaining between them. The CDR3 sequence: CASSRRQTNGNTIYF. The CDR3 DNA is TGTGCCAGCAGCCGCCGACAGACAAATGGAAACACCATATATTTT.

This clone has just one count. This CDR3 is CASSAFGGAANTEAFF. For the CDR3, the DNA is TGTGCCAGCAGCGCCTTCGGGGGCGCAGCGAACACTGAAGCTTTCTTT. This chain uses TRBV7-9 with TRBJ1-1; D possibly corresponds to TRBD1 (6 bases). The germline V gene has CDR1 SEHNR and CDR2 FQNEAQ (reference sequence). The CDR3 has 16 amino acids. The ends were cut back, 5 bases at V and 1 base at J, with 17 bases in the middle. The full variable domain, completed using reference TRBV7-9 and TRBJ1-1, is DTGVSQNPRHKITKRGQNVTFRCDPISEHNRLYWYRQTLGQGPEFLTYFQNEAQLEKSRLLSDRFSAERPKGSFSTLEIQRTEQGDSAMYLCASSAFGGAANTEAFFGQGTRLTVV.

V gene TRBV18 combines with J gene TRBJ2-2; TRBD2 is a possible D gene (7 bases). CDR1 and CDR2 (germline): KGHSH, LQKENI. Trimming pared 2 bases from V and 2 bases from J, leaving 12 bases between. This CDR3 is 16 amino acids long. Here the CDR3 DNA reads TGTGCCAGCTCACCAGCTCCGGGGGGCAACACCGGGGAGCTGTTTTTT. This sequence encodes CASSPAPGGNTGELFF.

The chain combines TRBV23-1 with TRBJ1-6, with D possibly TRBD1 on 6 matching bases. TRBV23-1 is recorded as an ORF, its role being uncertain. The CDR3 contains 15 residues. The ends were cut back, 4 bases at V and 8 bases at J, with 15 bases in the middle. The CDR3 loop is CASSLAGHPDSPLHF. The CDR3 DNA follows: TGCGCCAGCAGTCTGGCGGGACACCCTGATTCACCCCTCCACTTT.

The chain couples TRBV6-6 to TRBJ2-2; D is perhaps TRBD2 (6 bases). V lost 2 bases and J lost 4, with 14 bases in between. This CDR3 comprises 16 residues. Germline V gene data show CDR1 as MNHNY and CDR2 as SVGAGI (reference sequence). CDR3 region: CASSYVVGGSTGELFF. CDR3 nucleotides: TGTGCCAGCAGTTACGTCGTCGGGGGATCCACCGGGGAGCTGTTTTTT.

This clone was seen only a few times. The chain's CDR3 is CASSMEQPGSYEQYF. CDR3 coding DNA: TGCGCCAGCAGCATGGAACAACCTGGCTCCTACGAGCAGTACTTC. The V and J genes are TRBV5-1 and TRBJ2-7, with D uncertain. Trimming cost V 4 bases and J 0 bases, with 14 bases left between them. The CDR3 is made up of 15 amino acids. Per germline, CDR1 SGHRS and CDR2 YFSETQ. Using reference TRBV5-1 and TRBJ2-7 for the parts outside the CDR3, the full variable domain is KAGVTQTPRYLIKTRGQQVTLSCSPISGHRSVSWYQQTPGQGLQFLFEYFSETQRNKGNFPGRFSGRQFSNSRSEMNVSTLELGDSALYLCASSMEQPGSYEQYFGPGTRLTVT.

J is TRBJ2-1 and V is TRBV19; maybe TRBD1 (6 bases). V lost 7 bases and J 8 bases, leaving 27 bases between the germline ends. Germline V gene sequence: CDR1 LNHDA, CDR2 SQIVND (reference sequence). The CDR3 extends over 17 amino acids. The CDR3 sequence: CASTFRPHRTVPHEQFF. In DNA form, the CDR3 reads TGTGCCAGTACTTTCCGGCCCCATCGGACAGTGCCCCATGAGCAGTTCTTC. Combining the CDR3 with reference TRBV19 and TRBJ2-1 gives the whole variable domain DGGITQSPKYLFRKEGQNVTLSCEQNLNHDAMYWYRQDPGQGLRLIYYSQIVNDFQKGDIAEGYSVSREKKESFPLTVTSAQKNPTAFYLCASTFRPHRTVPHEQFFGPGTRLTVL.

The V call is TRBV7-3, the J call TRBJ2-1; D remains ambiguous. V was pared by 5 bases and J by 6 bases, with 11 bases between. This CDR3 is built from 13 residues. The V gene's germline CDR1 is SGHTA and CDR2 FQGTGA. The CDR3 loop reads CASSPRSGNEQFF. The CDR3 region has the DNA TGTGCCAGCAGCCCGCGATCAGGCAATGAGCAGTTCTTC.

The DNA of the CDR3 is TGCGCCAGCAGCAGGACGGGAAGAGGATATACTGAAGCTTTCTTT. This gives the protein CASSRTGRGYTEAFF. The V gene is TRBV5-1, the J gene TRBJ1-1; D is undetermined. The ends were cut back, 4 bases at V and 5 bases at J, with 18 bases in the middle. CDR3 size: 15 residues. CDR1 SGHRS and CDR2 YFSETQ come from the germline V gene.